The sample holds a few counts of the clone carrying this T cell receptor (beta chain). There are 15 residues in the CDR3. Germline loops: CDR1 SGHAT, CDR2 FQNNGV. Trimming took 8 bases from V and 5 from J, leaving 18 bases between them. This sample was taken from a study of identical twins. MiXCR was run by TCRdb on the 5' RACE reads, yielding one entry per CDR3 protein. The sample consists of roughly 690,000 distinct CDR3 sequences, approximately 22% of them appearing once. These data also featured in a second study, about T cells expressing NK-cell markers.

The specimen sequenced was PBMCs. The chain is built from TRBV11-2 and TRBJ1-4; D is ambiguous. The receptor's source is a woman between 18 and 30 years old in good health. CDR3 bases: TGTGCCAGCCCTCATCCAGGACGGTTGAATGAAAAACTGTTTTTT. Its translation: CASPHPGRLNEKLFF.